These 30 T cell receptor beta chains originate from one sample sequenced in a study of long-term antiretroviral therapy in people with HIV. Runs used v3.0 of the immunoSEQ assay and were done at survey level. TCRdb's copy holds only in-frame clones and misses some; the assay was immunoSEQ multiplex PCR. The top ten clones hold around 13% of a sample with 16,000 or so clones, roughly 88% of them seen once. The sequences come from unsorted PBMCs, collected 0.7 years before starting antiretroviral therapy. The receptors derive from a man aged 50-59 years with HIV.

This chain links TRBV10-1 with TRBJ2-1, with D perhaps TRBD1 or TRBD2 (5 bases each). CDR3 length: 13 amino acids. The germline gives CDR1 WNHNN, CDR2 SYGVQD (reference sequence). The V gene lost 3 bases and the J gene lost 7 bases, with 10 bases spanning the gap. CDR3 protein: CASSDIWGNEQFF. CDR3 DNA sequence: TGCGCCAGCAGTGATATTTGGGGGAATGAGCAGTTCTTC.

The chain uses TRBV29-1 and TRBJ2-3; D perhaps matches TRBD1 (6 bases). CDR3 length: 14 residues. V lost 6 bases and J lost 4, with 17 bases in between. Germline V gene lookup returns CDR1 SQVTM and CDR2 ANQGSEA. CDR3 loop: CSVGATQGSDTQYF. CDR3 DNA sequence: TGCAGCGTGGGGGCAACGCAGGGGTCAGATACGCAGTATTTT.

This chain links TRBV5-6 with TRBJ1-2, with TRBD1 as a possible D gene (5 bases). The CDR3 is 18 amino acids. Germline CDR1 SGHDT, CDR2 YYEEEE. Trimming stripped 4 bases from V and 4 bases from J, with 26 bases between. The CDR3 bases are TGTGCCAGCAGCGACCCTTATCTTTATAGGGGAGCATCCTATGGCTACACCTTC. As protein: CASSDPYLYRGASYGYTF.

The rearrangement uses TRBV7-2 and TRBJ2-7, with TRBD2 matching over 11 bases. Germline trimming cut 5 bases from V and 7 bases from J; bases unmatched to any gene: 4. The CDR3 contains 13 residues. Germline CDR1 reads SGHTA; CDR2 reads FQGNSA. CDR3 bases: TGTGCCAGCAGCGCGAGACTAGCGGGGGAGCAGTACTTC. Its protein product is CASSARLAGEQYF.

The V gene is TRBV7-8, the J gene TRBJ1-2, with TRBD1 matching over 9 bases. The CDR3 runs 17 residues. Losses at the gene ends were 1 base for V and 5 bases for J; bases not matched to a gene: 11. CDR1 SGHVS and CDR2 FQNEAQ come from the germline V gene. This chain's CDR3 is CASSLGGGTGLGYGYTF. The CDR3 DNA is TGTGCCAGCAGCTTAGGAGGCGGGACAGGGTTAGGGTATGGCTACACCTTC.

The chain couples TRBV11-2 to TRBJ2-7, with D perhaps TRBD1 (5 bases). The CDR3 loop spans 14 amino acids. The germline CDR1 and CDR2 sequences are SGHAT and FQNNGV. V lost 3 bases and J 1 base, leaving 10 bases between the germline ends. The CDR3 sequence: CASSFRRQSYEQYF. Here the CDR3 DNA reads TGTGCCAGCAGCTTCCGTCGACAGTCCTACGAGCAGTACTTC.

This clone appeared a single time. V usage is TRBV14 and J usage is TRBJ2-5, with a tentative D call TRBD2 (5 bases). The germline V gene has CDR1 SGHDN and CDR2 FVKESK. The V end lost 4 bases, the J end lost 5 bases, and 8 bases lay between the germline ends. This CDR3 region has 12 residues. CDR3 coding DNA: TGTGCCAGCAGCCTACTAGGGGAGACCCAGTACTTC. Translating it yields CASSLLGETQYF.

In its sample, this clone ranks as medium-sized (0.01 to 0.1%). In DNA form, the CDR3 reads TGTGCCAGCAGTGTCGGGGTGTGGGACCTCCCCTATGGCTACACCTTC. Its translation: CASSVGVWDLPYGYTF. The J gene is TRBJ1-2, the V gene TRBV2, with D perhaps matching TRBD1 (5 bases). Germline V gene lookup returns CDR1 SNHLY and CDR2 FYNNEI. Trimming left V 4 bases short and J 4 bases short, with 19 bases between. This CDR3 spans 16 amino acids.

V usage is TRBV9 and J usage is TRBJ2-3; 12 nucleotides match TRBD2. V trimming: 3 bases; J trimming: 4 bases; junction bases outside the gene matches: 3. Per germline, CDR1 SGDLS and CDR2 YYNGEE. The CDR3 consists of 15 residues. CDR3 sequence: CASSETSGSPDTQYF. CDR3 bases: TGTGCCAGCAGCGAGACTAGCGGGAGCCCAGATACGCAGTATTTT.

This chain uses TRBV7-7 with TRBJ2-3; 7 nucleotides match TRBD2. Germline-derived CDR1 and CDR2 are SSHAT and FNYEAQ (reference sequence). Unmatched junction bases numbered 6, after V lost 2 bases and J lost 4 bases. The CDR3 is 15 amino acids. DNA for the CDR3: TGTGCCAGCAGCTTAAGCACGGCGGGAGCAGATACGCAGTATTTT. It is translated as CASSLSTAGADTQYF.

The chain has TRBV14 and TRBJ2-7, with TRBD2 identical over 7 bases. V lost 4 bases to trimming and J lost 5 bases; unmatched junction nucleotides: 17. Germline V gene lookup returns CDR1 SGHDN and CDR2 FVKESK. This CDR3 is 17 amino acids long. CDR3 sequence (DNA): TGTGCCAGCAGCCGAGACTGGGCCCTAGCGGAACTCGACGAGCAGTACTTC. Its protein is CASSRDWALAELDEQYF.

V gene TRBV19 combines with J gene TRBJ1-5; no reliable D call. Germline V gene data show CDR1 as LNHDA and CDR2 as SQIVND (reference sequence). Trimming removed 3 bases from V and 4 bases from J, with 7 bases in between. The CDR3 contains 13 residues. DNA for the CDR3: TGTGCCAGTAGTATGATGGGTAATCAGCCCCAGCATTTT. Its translation: CASSMMGNQPQHF.

The V and J genes are TRBV28 and TRBJ1-4; tentative D call: TRBD1 (6 bases). From germline, CDR1 is MDHEN and CDR2 SYDVKM. The ends were cut back, 2 bases at V and 0 bases at J, with 10 bases in the middle. The CDR3 length is 16 residues. CDR3 coding DNA: TGTGCCAGCAGTTTACCGGGACACTCAACTAATGAAAAACTGTTTTTT. Amino acids: CASSLPGHSTNEKLFF.

This clone was seen once. The V call is TRBV29-1, the J call TRBJ2-7, with 7 bases fitting TRBD2. The length of the CDR3 is 15 residues. V trimming: 6 bases; J trimming: 4 bases; junction bases outside the gene matches: 15. Germline-derived CDR1 and CDR2 are SQVTM and ANQGSEA. In DNA form, the CDR3 reads TGCAGCGTCCGCAGGGAGGGGACCCCTGGGTACGAGCAGTACTTC. It translates to CSVRREGTPGYEQYF.

The chain has TRBV11-2 and TRBJ1-5; maybe TRBD1 (6 bases). This CDR3 is 13 amino acids long. Trimming pared 4 bases from V and 11 bases from J, leaving 15 bases between. CDR1 SGHAT and CDR2 FQNNGV come from the germline V gene. The CDR3 reads CASSSGVGVAQHF. The CDR3 DNA is TGTGCCAGCAGCTCAGGGGTAGGGGTCGCCCAGCATTTT.

The CDR3 nucleotides read TGTGCCAGCAGGGGACCGACAGGGCGGACCACTGAAGCTTTCTTT. This codes for CASRGPTGRTTEAFF. The V call is TRBV6-5, the J call TRBJ1-1; TRBD1 matches 7 bases. Trimming cost V 6 bases and J 4 bases; bases outside gene matches: 11. Germline V gene lookup returns CDR1 MNHEY and CDR2 SVGAGI. This CDR3 spans 15 amino acids.

For the CDR3, the DNA is TGTGCCAGCAGCTTAGGGGGGGGCAGAATCACAGATACGCAGTATTTT. It translates to CASSLGGGRITDTQYF. The chain uses TRBV7-2 and TRBJ2-3, with D possibly TRBD2 on 7 matching bases. Germline V lookup: CDR1 SGHTA, CDR2 FQGNSA. The CDR3 length is 16 residues. Trimming took off 1 base at V and 2 bases at J, with 13 bases between the two ends.

In this sample, this clone turned up a few times. V usage is TRBV7-9 and J usage is TRBJ1-2, with D uncertain. V lost 4 bases and J 2 bases, leaving 11 bases between the germline ends. CDR3 length: 14 residues. Germline V gives CDR1 SEHNR, CDR2 FQNEAQ (reference sequence). CDR3 loop: CASSSDGKNYGYTF. CDR3 coding DNA: TGTGCCAGCAGCTCGGACGGGAAAAACTATGGCTACACCTTC.

This clone was found once. This chain joins TRBV6-5 and TRBJ2-2; 9 bases line up with TRBD2. The CDR3 sequence is 16 residues long. The J segment lost 6 bases and the V segment lost 0 bases, leaving 5 bases of the junction unmatched. CDR1 and CDR2 (germline): MNHEY, SVGAGI. The CDR3 DNA reads as TGTGCCAGCAGTTACTCGGCGGGGGGGCTCTCCGGGGAGCTGTTTTTT. Encoded protein: CASSYSAGGLSGELFF.

This CDR3 is CASSDMRGTDTQYF. The CDR3 coding sequence is TGTGCCAGCAGCGACATGAGGGGCACAGATACGCAGTATTTT. The genes are TRBV9 and TRBJ2-3; possible D gene TRBD2, 5 bases. V lost 3 bases and J 1 base, leaving 9 bases between the germline ends. CDR3 length: 14 amino acids. CDR1 is SGDLS, CDR2 YYNGEE, per germline.

Here the CDR3 DNA reads TGTGCCAGCAGCTTAAGGAGGCTCAATCAGCCCCAGCATTTT. Protein: CASSLRRLNQPQHF. This chain joins TRBV7-2 and TRBJ1-5; no reliable D call. Germline assignment: CDR1 SGHTA and CDR2 FQGNSA. This CDR3 has 14 residues. The ends were cut back, 2 bases at V and 3 bases at J, with 8 bases in the middle.

This chain connects TRBV25-1 to TRBJ2-6, with 8 nucleotides matching TRBD1. V lost 4 bases, J lost 3 bases, and 11 bases stayed unmatched. Germline CDR1 is MGHDK and CDR2 is SYGVNS. The CDR3 sequence is 18 residues long. The CDR3: CASSVLPGRGLGANVLTF. In nucleotides, the CDR3 is TGTGCCAGCAGTGTCCTTCCCGGCAGGGGGCTTGGGGCCAACGTCCTGACTTTC.

This chain's CDR3 is CASSQGQGATYEQYF. The CDR3, as DNA: TGCGCCAGCAGCCAAGGACAGGGGGCCACCTACGAGCAGTACTTC. The rearrangement joins TRBV4-3 to TRBJ2-7; 10 nucleotides align to TRBD1. V was clipped by 1 base and J by 2 bases; unmatched bases: 2. CDR1 is LGHNA and CDR2 is YSLEER in the germline V gene. The CDR3 loop spans 15 amino acids.

V is TRBV6-5 and J is TRBJ2-7, with D maybe TRBD1 (5 bases). Trimming cost V 3 bases and J 6 bases, with 15 bases left between them. The CDR3 runs 14 residues. Germline CDR1 and CDR2: MNHEY and SVGAGI. The CDR3 region is CASSYEGVLGEQYF. The CDR3 bases are TGTGCCAGCAGTTATGAAGGGGTTCTCGGCGAGCAGTACTTC.

V is TRBV10-2 and J is TRBJ1-5; D remains unclear. The V gene's germline CDR1 is WSHSY and CDR2 SAAADI. Between the trimmed V and J ends, which lost 7 bases and 5 bases, there was a span of 18 bases. This CDR3 has 15 amino acids. The CDR3 loop reads CASKESAPNDQPQHF. The DNA of the CDR3 is TGCGCCAGCAAAGAATCGGCCCCGAACGATCAGCCCCAGCATTTT.

The CDR3 DNA sequence: TGTGCCAGCAGTGCACTAGCGGGAAACGGGGCCAACGTCCTGACTTTC. Amino acids: CASSALAGNGANVLTF. This chain connects TRBV2 to TRBJ2-6; 10 bases are shared with TRBD2. Germline V gene lookup returns CDR1 SNHLY and CDR2 FYNNEI. The CDR3 contains 16 residues. V lost 4 bases and J lost 4; bases outside the gene matches: 4.

This sequence joins TRBV5-5 and TRBJ2-1; a weak D match, TRBD2 (6 bases). Trimming took off 4 bases at V and 7 bases at J, with 24 bases between the two ends. Germline V gives CDR1 SGHKS, CDR2 YYEKEE (reference sequence). This CDR3 spans 17 amino acids. The CDR3 sequence: CASSRPAGWQLANEQFF. The CDR3 DNA reads TGTGCCAGCAGCCGCCCGGCCGGGTGGCAGCTAGCGAATGAGCAGTTCTTC. Complete variable domain (other parts from reference TRBV5-5 and TRBJ2-1): DAGVTQSPTHLIKTRGQQVTLRCSPISGHKSVSWYQQVLGQGPQFIFQYYEKEERGRGNFPDRFSARQFPNYSSELNVNALLLGDSALYLCASSRPAGWQLANEQFFGPGTRLTVL.

The CDR3 nucleotides read TGTGCCAGCAGCCGAACCTGGACAGGACAAGAGACCCAGTACTTC. Translating gives CASSRTWTGQETQYF. The chain carries TRBV5-4 and TRBJ2-5; 7 bases fit TRBD1. The CDR3 runs 15 residues. The trim removed 4 bases at V and 2 bases at J, leaving 8 bases unmatched. Germline loops: CDR1 SGHNT, CDR2 YYREEE (reference sequence).

J is TRBJ1-2 and V is TRBV7-9; TRBD1 is a possible D gene (5 bases). The V gene lost 4 bases and the J gene lost 8 bases, with 17 bases spanning the gap. Germline values: CDR1 SEHNR, CDR2 FQNEAQ (reference sequence). The CDR3 loop spans 14 amino acids. The CDR3 is CASSSPGRPNGYTF. The CDR3 DNA sequence: TGTGCCAGCAGCTCCCCGGGACGGCCGAACGGCTACACCTTC.

The chain joins TRBV5-1 to TRBJ2-5; TRBD2 might be the D (7 bases). This CDR3 comprises 14 residues. The V end was cut by 4 bases, the J end by 5 bases, with 15 bases between. Germline CDR1 and CDR2: SGHRS and YFSETQ. The CDR3 sequence: CASSPDAGAETQYF. DNA of the CDR3: TGCGCCAGCAGCCCGGACGCGGGGGCGGAGACCCAGTACTTC.